This T cell receptor beta chain derives from a study of cytotoxic CD8 clonotypes in ibrutinib-treated CLL. Overall study context: Patients: eleven to twelve relapsed/refractory, 15 treatment-naive, some 18 IGHV unmutated. Study conclusions and caveats: Public clonotypes were uncommon and contracted or stayed stable on treatment. Clonality rose at ibrutinib response and fell back toward baseline at progression.

Generated by immunoSEQ multiplex PCR, the TCRdb table keeps only in-frame clones and is missing some. The sample has about 19,000 clones, more than 65% seen once. This clone showed up just a few times. Its antigen is unknown. The CDR3 extends over 18 amino acids. CDR1 is LNHDA, CDR2 SQIVND, per germline (reference sequence). V lost 0 bases to trimming and J lost 5 bases; unmatched junction nucleotides: 11. Sample: PBMCs, taken before ibrutinib treatment. The source of this sequence is a human donor with chronic lymphocytic leukemia. The rearrangement links TRBV19 to TRBJ2-1; 9 bases map to TRBD2. Here the CDR3 DNA reads TGTGCCAGTAGTATAGATCGTGGGGTTAGCGGGGGACACAATGAGCAGTTCTTC. It is translated as CASSIDRGVSGGHNEQFF.